The 24 T cell receptor beta chains below come from one sample, sequenced in a study of blood T cell repertoires in COVID-19. TCRdb's copy holds only in-frame clones and misses some; the assay was immunoSEQ multiplex PCR. This sample has 200,000 to 250,000 clones, with 75% to 90% found just once. The material sequenced was peripheral blood. The receptor set was obtained from a woman aged 70-85 years with COVID-19, enrolled during active disease.

This chain links TRBV28 with TRBJ2-7; 9 bases map to TRBD2. There are 18 residues in the CDR3. The junction had 24 bases not matched to a gene; V was cut back by 6 bases and J by 9 bases. Germline V gene sequence: CDR1 MDHEN, CDR2 SYDVKM. CDR3 sequence reads: CASSRYSTSGYTLRGQYF. CDR3 nucleotides: TGTGCCAGCAGCCGATACTCAACTAGCGGGTATACTTTACGAGGGCAGTACTTC.

The gene calls are TRBV6-1 and TRBJ2-5, with 9 bases aligning to TRBD2. Germline CDR1 and CDR2: MNHNS and SASEGT. V lost 4 bases and J lost 4; bases outside the gene matches: 16. The CDR3 is 18 amino acids. CDR3 in amino acids: CASSGLTWREGLRETQYF. DNA of the CDR3: TGTGCCAGCAGTGGCCTGACTTGGCGGGAGGGCCTTAGAGAGACCCAGTACTTC.

This chain uses TRBV29-1 with TRBJ2-3; possibly TRBD1 for D (6 bases). Trimming stripped 2 bases from V and 3 bases from J, with 6 bases between. The CDR3 is 12 amino acids. Germline V gene sequence: CDR1 SQVTM, CDR2 ANQGSEA. In nucleotides, the CDR3 is TGCAGCGTTGAAACAGGGACAGATACGCAGTATTTT. Protein sequence: CSVETGTDTQYF.

The CDR3 region is CASSRSGEGYNEQFF. CDR3 bases: TGTGCCAGCAGTCGTAGCGGTGAGGGGTACAATGAGCAGTTCTTC. V usage is TRBV9 and J usage is TRBJ2-1; D might be TRBD2 (6 bases). The CDR3 runs to 15 residues. Trimming took 5 bases from V and 4 from J, leaving 16 bases between them. Looked up from germline, CDR1 is SGDLS and CDR2 is YYNGEE.

The gene calls are TRBV27 and TRBJ2-5, with TRBD1 matching over 9 bases. Germline V gene lookup returns CDR1 MNHEY and CDR2 SMNVEV (reference sequence). The CDR3 has 13 residues. V gave up 6 bases and J gave up 3 bases; unmatched junction bases: 2. The CDR3 protein is CASRGTGKETQYF. The CDR3 region has the DNA TGTGCCAGCAGGGGGACAGGGAAAGAGACCCAGTACTTC.

This clone has a handful of counts. V is TRBV5-1 and J is TRBJ2-7; D is perhaps TRBD2 (5 bases). CDR1 is SGHRS and CDR2 is YFSETQ in the germline V gene. CDR3 length: 16 amino acids. V lost 0 bases and J lost 4, with 17 bases in between. This CDR3 is CASSLGFRTSAYEQYF. For the CDR3, the DNA is TGCGCCAGCAGCTTGGGGTTTAGGACTTCGGCTTACGAGCAGTACTTC.

This chain connects TRBV19 to TRBJ2-7; D gene unclear. V lost 8 bases to trimming and J lost 5 bases, with 10 bases between them. Germline values: CDR1 LNHDA, CDR2 SQIVND (reference sequence). The CDR3 is made up of 11 amino acids. Written as DNA, the CDR3 is TGTGCCAGTGGCCTGGCCAACGAGCAGTACTTC. This translates into CASGLANEQYF.

The chain links TRBV11-2 to TRBJ2-1; 8 nucleotides line up with TRBD1. V lost 5 bases and J lost 5; bases outside the gene matches: 11. Germline-derived CDR1 and CDR2 are SGHAT and FQNNGV. The CDR3 is made up of 16 amino acids. CDR3 coding DNA: TGTGCCAGCAGCCCCCAGGGGGCAGGAAAAAACAATGAGCAGTTCTTC. It encodes CASSPQGAGKNNEQFF.

This clone came up a few times. The chain recombines TRBV28 with TRBJ1-6; D is undetermined. Germline V gene data show CDR1 as MDHEN and CDR2 as SYDVKM. V was pared by 5 bases and J by 9 bases, with 14 bases between. The CDR3 runs to 14 residues. The CDR3 nucleotides read TGTGCCAGCAGTCTACTACGATACGGTTCACCCCTCCACTTT. This sequence encodes CASSLLRYGSPLHF.

This clone has a single count. The rearrangement joins TRBV30 to TRBJ2-6; TRBD1 aligns across 8 bases. The V gene's germline CDR1 is GTSNPN and CDR2 SVGIG (reference sequence). Trimming cost V 7 bases and J 2 bases; bases outside gene matches: 7. The CDR3 runs 15 residues. The DNA for the CDR3 is TGTGCCTTAATCGGACAGGGAACTGGGGCCAACGTCCTGACTTTC. It specifies CALIGQGTGANVLTF.

The chain couples TRBV2 to TRBJ2-3; 8 bases are shared with TRBD2. J was trimmed by 3 bases and V by 10 bases; bases with no gene match: 12. CDR1 is SNHLY and CDR2 is FYNNEI in the germline V gene. The CDR3 sequence is 15 residues long. CDR3 bases: TGTGCCACCGCAGTGGGAAGCGGGAGAACAGATACGCAGTATTTT. Protein: CATAVGSGRTDTQYF.

CDR3 bases: TGTGCCAGCAGCACGAGTCCCGGGACAGGTAGCGTGGGGGCTTTCTTT. This translates into CASSTSPGTGSVGAFF. The V call is TRBV5-6, the J call TRBJ1-1, with 8 bases identical to TRBD1. Germline V lookup: CDR1 SGHDT, CDR2 YYEEEE. The CDR3 covers 16 residues. V lost 4 bases to trimming and J lost 11 bases; unmatched junction nucleotides: 19.

This chain joins TRBV5-1 and TRBJ2-1, with TRBD2 as a possible D gene (6 bases). The CDR3 has 14 amino acids. Looked up from germline, CDR1 is SGHRS and CDR2 is YFSETQ. V lost 1 base, J lost 5 bases, and 10 bases lay in between. This CDR3 is CASSLMGLNNEQFF. The CDR3 bases are TGCGCCAGCAGCTTGATGGGACTTAACAATGAGCAGTTCTTC.

The V and J genes are TRBV11-2 and TRBJ2-1, with TRBD2 identical over 11 bases. Germline CDR1 and CDR2: SGHAT and FQNNGV. V shed 5 bases, J shed 3 bases, and the junction held 12 bases outside the gene matches. The CDR3 has 18 amino acids. The DNA of the CDR3 is TGTGCCAGCAGCCCACCCCGATCCGGGACTAGCGGCTACAATGAGCAGTTCTTC. It yields the protein CASSPPRSGTSGYNEQFF. The full variable domain, with the rest looked up from reference TRBV11-2 and TRBJ2-1, is EAGVAQSPRYKIIEKRQSVAFWCNPISGHATLYWYQQILGQGPKLLIQFQNNGVVDDSQLPKDRFSAERLKGVDSTLKIQPAKLEDSAVYLCASSPPRSGTSGYNEQFFGPGTRLTVL.

This clone showed up just a few times. This rearrangement joins TRBV5-5 to TRBJ1-2, with a weak D call TRBD1 (6 bases). Per germline, CDR1 SGHKS and CDR2 YYEKEE (reference sequence). CDR3 length: 16 amino acids. The V gene lost 3 bases and the J gene lost 4 bases, with 19 bases spanning the gap. CDR3 amino acids: CASSSDPNRVSYGYTF. The CDR3 DNA reads as TGTGCCAGCAGCTCGGATCCCAACAGGGTGTCCTATGGCTACACCTTC. The whole variable domain, remainder taken from reference TRBV5-5 and TRBJ1-2, is DAGVTQSPTHLIKTRGQQVTLRCSPISGHKSVSWYQQVLGQGPQFIFQYYEKEERGRGNFPDRFSARQFPNYSSELNVNALLLGDSALYLCASSSDPNRVSYGYTFGSGTRLTVV.

This chain's CDR3 is CASSTDSGGKKTQYF. The CDR3 DNA reads TGTGCCAGCAGTACAGATTCTGGGGGCAAAAAGACCCAGTACTTC. The V call is TRBV2, the J call TRBJ2-5, with D perhaps matching TRBD1 (6 bases). CDR3 length: 15 amino acids. Germline V gene lookup returns CDR1 SNHLY and CDR2 FYNNEI. V was cut by 5 bases and J by 6 bases, with 19 bases left in between.

The rearrangement links TRBV24-1 to TRBJ2-5; D is perhaps TRBD1 (5 bases). CDR1 KGHDR and CDR2 SFDVKD come from the germline V gene. Trimming took off 6 bases at V and 2 bases at J, with 9 bases between the two ends. This CDR3 has 13 amino acids. CDR3 sequence reads: CATSKQDQETQYF. The CDR3 region has the DNA TGTGCCACCAGTAAACAGGATCAAGAGACCCAGTACTTC.

The chain links TRBV7-2 to TRBJ1-1; D might be TRBD1 (5 bases). Germline assignment: CDR1 SGHTA and CDR2 FQGNSA. V lost 5 bases, J lost 3 bases, and 10 bases lay in between. This CDR3 is 13 amino acids long. The CDR3: CASSVTAYTEAFF. The CDR3 DNA is TGTGCCAGCAGCGTGACAGCGTACACTGAAGCTTTCTTT. The full variable domain, in which reference TRBV7-2 and TRBJ1-1 provide the parts outside the CDR3, is GAGVSQSPSNKVTEKGKDVELRCDPISGHTALYWYRQSLGQGLEFLIYFQGNSAPDKSGLPSDRFSAERTGGSVSTLTIQRTQQEDSAVYLCASSVTAYTEAFFGQGTRLTVV.

Only one count was recorded for this clone. The chain carries TRBV19 and TRBJ2-5; D is perhaps TRBD2 (7 bases). CDR1 is LNHDA, CDR2 SQIVND, per germline (reference sequence). The CDR3 sequence is 15 residues long. V shed 6 bases and J shed 2 bases, with 16 bases lying between them. This CDR3 is CASSWSRGGQETQYF. The CDR3 DNA sequence: TGTGCCAGTAGCTGGTCGAGGGGGGGACAAGAGACCCAGTACTTC.

This chain connects TRBV14 to TRBJ2-1; 13 bases match TRBD2. The germline CDR1 and CDR2 sequences are SGHDN and FVKESK. The V gene end was trimmed by 4 bases and the J gene end by 0 bases; junction bases not matched to a gene: 9. The CDR3 sequence is 19 residues long. CDR3 amino acids: CASSPGLAGAVGSYNEQFF. The DNA for the CDR3 is TGTGCCAGCAGCCCTGGACTAGCGGGAGCGGTCGGCTCCTACAATGAGCAGTTCTTC.

The V gene is TRBV28, the J gene TRBJ1-2; 8 bases map to TRBD1. The CDR3 is made up of 13 amino acids. The V gene's germline CDR1 is MDHEN and CDR2 SYDVKM. V trimming: 6 bases; J trimming: 6 bases; junction bases outside the gene matches: 6. The CDR3 DNA reads TGTGCCAGCAGCAGACTACAGGGGGATGGCTACACCTTC. As protein: CASSRLQGDGYTF.

The chain couples TRBV9 to TRBJ1-1; a weak D match, TRBD1 (5 bases). V lost 2 bases and J lost 8, with 10 bases in between. CDR3 length: 12 amino acids. Germline V gives CDR1 SGDLS, CDR2 YYNGEE. The CDR3 is CASSVQGPEAFF. CDR3 DNA: TGTGCCAGCAGCGTGCAGGGCCCCGAAGCTTTCTTT.

J is TRBJ1-2 and V is TRBV28; 8 nucleotides agree with TRBD1. CDR1 MDHEN and CDR2 SYDVKM come from the germline V gene. The CDR3 loop spans 13 amino acids. With 7 bases clipped from V and 5 bases from J, the junction kept 6 bases outside the gene matches. CDR3 nucleotides: TGTGCCAGCATATCAGGGGGCAAATATGGCTACACCTTC. It is translated as CASISGGKYGYTF.

V and J are TRBV29-1 and TRBJ2-3; 12 bases align to TRBD2. Germline V gives CDR1 SQVTM, CDR2 ANQGSEA. The CDR3 runs to 17 residues. The junction had 9 bases not matched to a gene; V was cut back by 4 bases and J by 1 base. In DNA, the CDR3 is TGCAGCGTTGGAGGGACCAGACTAGCGGGAGGCACAGATACGCAGTATTTT. Protein: CSVGGTRLAGGTDTQYF.